This record looks at one TCR beta chain sequence and its context. Assignments of participants to cohorts depended upon their own reported clinical history. Using immunoSEQ multiplex PCR, the repertoire was profiled, and TCRdb retains in-frame clones only, with some absent. The data show fewer than 500,000 clones, more than 80% seen once. The data originate from a study of blood T cell repertoires in COVID-19. Study summary: PBMCs, B-cell-depleted T cells, or T cells were the source of the cDNA or gDNA that made up the material.

The CDR3 covers 12 residues. After removal of 6 bases from V and 4 bases from J, the junction contained 2 bases not matched to a gene. Germline V gene lookup returns CDR1 MNHEY and CDR2 SMNVEV (reference sequence). The origin of this receptor is a man younger than 45 who had recovered from COVID-19. Sequencing was carried out using PBMCs or T cells enriched from blood (not recorded which). V and J are TRBV27 and TRBJ2-7, with TRBD1 matching 8 bases. The CDR3 coding sequence is TGTGCCAGCAGCGGACAGGGTTACGAGCAGTACTTC. It yields the protein CASSGQGYEQYF.